The 24 T cell receptor beta chains reported below all come from one sample, sequenced in a study of T cells in Graves' hyperthyroidism and ophthalmopathy. Amplification yielded TCR beta CDR3 regions, with RNA transcripts as the source. First-round RT-PCR targeting the TCR CDR3 was performed with the HTBI primer set. TCRdb reanalysed the multiplex PCR reads using MiXCR and keeps one entry per CDR3 protein. The top ten clones hold over 70% of a sample with around 350,000 distinct CDR3 sequences, approximately 25% of them seen once. The sequenced sample consisted of blood. The receptor source for this set is a man aged 45-65 years with Graves' hyperthyroidism.

Many counts were recorded for this clonotype. The J gene is TRBJ2-7, the V gene TRBV11-2; weak D call: TRBD1 (5 bases). Per the germline V gene, CDR1 is SGHAT and CDR2 is FQNNGV. The CDR3 totals 13 residues. V was clipped by 3 bases and J by 4 bases, with 10 bases between them. The CDR3 region has the DNA TGTGCCAGCAGCTTGTCAGGGCTTTACGAGCAGTACTTC. This translates into CASSLSGLYEQYF.

This clonotype was seen many times. This CDR3 reads CASAIPSGRTGELFF. DNA of the CDR3: TGTGCCAGCGCAATTCCTAGCGGGAGGACCGGGGAGCTGTTTTTT. This chain joins TRBV28 and TRBJ2-2, with 11 bases identical to TRBD2. The CDR3 consists of 15 residues. CDR1 MDHEN and CDR2 SYDVKM come from the germline V gene. The V segment lost 8 bases and the J segment 5 bases; nucleotides outside the gene matches: 7. Drawing the rest from reference TRBV28 and TRBJ2-2, the complete variable domain is DVKVTQSSRYLVKRTGEKVFLECVQDMDHENMFWYRQDPGLGLRLIYFSYDVKMKEKGDIPEGYSVSREKKERFSLILESASTNQTSMYLCASAIPSGRTGELFFGEGSRLTVL.

This chain connects TRBV6-2 or TRBV6-3 to TRBJ2-7; TRBD2 is a possible D gene (6 bases). V lost 4 bases, J lost 4 bases, and 11 bases lay in between. The CDR3 has 13 residues. CDR1 and CDR2 (germline): MNHEY, SVGEGT. The DNA for the CDR3 is TGTGCCAGCAGTTCCCCGGGGGAGTACGAGCAGTACTTC. Its protein product is CASSSPGEYEQYF.

This clonotype occurred many times. This sequence joins TRBV6-5 and TRBJ1-1; no reliable D call. V was cut by 0 bases and J by 1 base, with 9 bases left in between. The CDR3 is made up of 15 amino acids. Germline V gives CDR1 MNHEY, CDR2 SVGAGI. CDR3 sequence reads: CASSYSWAGNTEAFF. Written as DNA, the CDR3 is TGTGCCAGCAGTTACTCTTGGGCAGGGAACACTGAAGCTTTCTTT.

The sample holds many counts of this clonotype. This sequence joins TRBV18 and TRBJ1-1; D not resolved. The V gene lost 1 base and the J gene lost 3 bases, with 9 bases spanning the gap. CDR1 KGHSH and CDR2 LQKENI come from the germline V gene. The CDR3 totals 14 residues. CDR3 amino acids: CASSPREGDTEAFF. Here the CDR3 DNA reads TGTGCCAGCTCACCACGGGAGGGTGACACTGAAGCTTTCTTT.

This clonotype appeared many times. The rearrangement uses TRBV18 and TRBJ2-7; D possibly uses TRBD1 or TRBD2 (5 bases each). Germline V CDR1 and CDR2: KGHSH, LQKENI. With 2 bases removed from V and 5 bases from J, the gap between germline ends came to 10 bases. This CDR3 contains 13 residues. The CDR3 DNA is TGTGCCAGCTCACCAGGGGACGGCGACGAGCAGTACTTC. Amino acids: CASSPGDGDEQYF. Full variable domain (remainder filled in from reference TRBV18 and TRBJ2-7): NAGVMQNPRHLVRRRGQEARLRCSPMKGHSHVYWYRQLPEEGLKFMVYLQKENIIDESGMPKERFSAEFPKEGPSILRIQQVVRGDSAAYFCASSPGDGDEQYFGPGTRLTVT.

J is TRBJ2-2 and V is TRBV3-1; 7 bases are a match to TRBD2. V dropped 7 bases and J dropped 5; count of bases not matched to a gene: 22. This CDR3 region has 19 residues. From germline, CDR1 is LGHDT and CDR2 YNNKEL (reference sequence). The CDR3 reads CASKATFGAGTSTTGELFF. The CDR3 region has the DNA TGTGCCAGCAAGGCAACGTTCGGAGCGGGGACTTCGACAACCGGGGAGCTGTTTTTT.

Points on this clonotype: A clone one base away is much larger, so this may be a read error. As DNA, the CDR3 is TGTGCCAGCTCACCGAAGGGACAGAGCTACGAGCAGTTCTTC. As protein: CASSPKGQSYEQFF. The chain combines TRBV18 with TRBJ2-7; TRBD1 matches at 7 bases. Near its end, the DNA agrees better with TRBJ2-1, so the J call may be wrong. The CDR3 runs 14 residues. Germline lookup yields CDR1 KGHSH and CDR2 LQKENI.

Many counts were recorded for this clonotype. This rearrangement joins TRBV11-2 to TRBJ2-7; 7 bases are a match to TRBD1. Germline lookup yields CDR1 SGHAT and CDR2 FQNNGV. CDR3 length: 14 amino acids. Trimming at V came to 4 bases and at J to 1 base, leaving 4 bases not matched to a gene. The CDR3 DNA is TGTGCCAGCAGCTGGGACAGCCGATCCTACGAGCAGTACTTC. Amino acid sequence: CASSWDSRSYEQYF.

This clonotype occurred many times. The chain combines TRBV7-3 with TRBJ2-7; D might be TRBD1 or TRBD2, each matching 5 bases. Germline assignment: CDR1 SGHTA and CDR2 FQGTGA. The CDR3 is made up of 15 amino acids. Trimming stripped 2 bases from V and 3 bases from J, with 14 bases between. The CDR3 nucleotides are TGTGCCAGCAGCTTAGGTGCCGGGGCGGGCTACGAGCAGTACTTC. This encodes CASSLGAGAGYEQYF. Looking up the rest from reference TRBV7-3 and TRBJ2-7 gives the full variable domain: GAGVSQTPSNKVTEKGKYVELRCDPISGHTALYWYRQSLGQGPEFLIYFQGTGAADDSGLPNDRFFAVRPEGSVSTLKIQRTERGDSAVYLCASSLGAGAGYEQYFGPGTRLTVT.

This chain connects TRBV5-6 to TRBJ1-2; D remains unclear. The CDR3 is made up of 12 amino acids. Trimming took 3 bases from V and 5 from J, leaving 8 bases between them. CDR1 SGHDT and CDR2 YYEEEE come from the germline V gene. The CDR3 loop is CASSSLRYGYTF. The CDR3 coding sequence is TGTGCCAGCAGCTCCCTCCGTTATGGCTACACCTTC.

V is TRBV28 and J is TRBJ1-6, with a weak D call TRBD1 (5 bases). The length of the CDR3 is 14 residues. Germline values: CDR1 MDHEN, CDR2 SYDVKM. V was pared by 8 bases and J by 10 bases, with 18 bases between. DNA of the CDR3: TGTGCCAGCGGCCCCTTGACAGATTCCTCACCCCTCCACTTT. This codes for CASGPLTDSSPLHF. The full variable domain, completed using reference TRBV28 and TRBJ1-6, is DVKVTQSSRYLVKRTGEKVFLECVQDMDHENMFWYRQDPGLGLRLIYFSYDVKMKEKGDIPEGYSVSREKKERFSLILESASTNQTSMYLCASGPLTDSSPLHFGNGTRLTVT.

Only a few counts were recorded for this clonotype. The DNA of the CDR3 is TGCAGTGCTCCCCCCCTCAGGGGAAGAGAGGCGAGTAAAGAGACCCAGTACTTC. Its translation is CSAPPLRGREASKETQYF. The chain employs TRBV20-1 and TRBJ2-5; D possibly corresponds to TRBD1 (6 bases). CDR3 length equals 18 residues. Looked up from germline, CDR1 is DFQATT and CDR2 is SNEGSKA (reference sequence). V was clipped by 5 bases and J by 3 bases, with 28 bases between them.

This clonotype appeared a single time. The rearrangement joins TRBV27 to TRBJ2-5; 9 bases are a match to TRBD2. CDR3 size: 14 residues. The V segment lost 6 bases and the J segment 1 base; nucleotides outside the gene matches: 3. Germline V gene lookup returns CDR1 MNHEY and CDR2 SMNVEV (reference sequence). Here the CDR3 reads CASREAGGQETQYF. The CDR3 nucleotides are TGTGCCAGCAGGGAAGCGGGGGGCCAAGAGACCCAGTACTTC.

The J gene is TRBJ2-7, the V gene TRBV10-3, with a weak D call TRBD1 (5 bases). Trimming left V 6 bases short and J 0 bases short, with 12 bases between. The CDR3 is 14 amino acids. The V gene's germline CDR1 is ENHRY and CDR2 SYGVKD. CDR3 coding DNA: TGTGCCATCAGAGGAACAGGCCTCTCCTACGAGCAGTACTTC. It is translated as CAIRGTGLSYEQYF.

The rearrangement uses TRBV20-1 and TRBJ2-7; 7 nucleotides line up with TRBD2. The CDR3 is 13 amino acids. Losses at the gene ends were 5 bases for V and 3 bases for J; bases not matched to a gene: 7. The germline V gene encodes CDR1 DFQATT and CDR2 SNEGSKA (reference sequence). Here the CDR3 reads CSAPRGGSYEQYF. The CDR3 coding sequence is TGCAGTGCTCCTCGGGGCGGGAGCTACGAGCAGTACTTC.

This clonotype was picked up a small number of times. The J gene is TRBJ2-7, the V gene TRBV19; 9 positions match TRBD2. Germline loops: CDR1 LNHDA, CDR2 SQIVND (reference sequence). CDR3 length: 16 residues. The ends lost 3 bases at V and 0 bases at J; junction bases unmatched: 6. The CDR3 coding sequence is TGTGCCAGTAGTATTTGGCGGGAGGGCGGCTCCTACGAGCAGTACTTC. Translated: CASSIWREGGSYEQYF.

This sequence joins TRBV11-2 and TRBJ1-2; D call uncertain. V lost 3 bases to trimming and J lost 0 bases, with 5 bases between them. CDR3 length: 13 residues. Germline values: CDR1 SGHAT, CDR2 FQNNGV. As DNA, the CDR3 is TGTGCCAGCAGCTTTCGTGCTAACTATGGCTACACCTTC. Translated: CASSFRANYGYTF.

The chain couples TRBV4-2 to TRBJ2-7; no firm D call. V lost 2 bases, J lost 3 bases, and 8 bases lay in between. This CDR3 contains 13 residues. Per the germline V gene, CDR1 is LGHNA and CDR2 is YNFKEQ. CDR3 nucleotide sequence: TGTGCCAGCAGCCAACAGGACGGCTACGAGCAGTACTTC. Encoded protein: CASSQQDGYEQYF.

The chain has TRBV12-3 or TRBV12-4 and TRBJ2-5, with D possibly TRBD2 on 6 matching bases. Trimming took off 3 bases at V and 5 bases at J, with 22 bases between the two ends. There are 17 residues in the CDR3. The DNA for the CDR3 is TGTGCCAGCAGTTTTCGGTTTAGCGGCACCCAACGGGAGACCCAGTACTTC. Residues: CASSFRFSGTQRETQYF.

The chain joins TRBV2 to TRBJ2-1; 10 positions agree with TRBD2. Germline CDR1 and CDR2: SNHLY and FYNNEI. V shed 6 bases, J shed 7 bases, and the junction held 6 bases outside the gene matches. The CDR3 has 14 residues. The CDR3 is CASRLAGKFNEQFF. Written as DNA, the CDR3 is TGTGCCAGCAGACTAGCGGGAAAGTTTAATGAGCAGTTCTTC.

The genes are TRBV20-1 and TRBJ2-5; D is possibly TRBD1 or TRBD2 (6 bases each). V was shortened by 4 bases and J by 2 bases, with 20 bases between the two germline ends. Germline loops: CDR1 DFQATT, CDR2 SNEGSKA (reference sequence). This CDR3 is built from 16 residues. The CDR3 region has the DNA TGCAGTGCTACGCCCCTGGGGGGCGGAGATCAAGAGACCCAGTACTTC. Its translation is CSATPLGGGDQETQYF.

The chain recombines TRBV18 with TRBJ2-7; possibly TRBD2 for D (6 bases). Germline V gives CDR1 KGHSH, CDR2 LQKENI. This CDR3 contains 13 residues. V was cut by 8 bases and J by 5 bases, with 16 bases left in between. For the CDR3, the DNA is TGTGCCAGCGCCCGGGACTCTGCGAACGAGCAGTACTTC. It specifies CASARDSANEQYF.

As for this clonotype: The junction differs from germline at one of its ends, possibly a read error. J is TRBJ2-5 and V is TRBV29-1; D might be TRBD1 (5 bases). The CDR3 is 12 residues long. Germline CDR1 is SQVTM and CDR2 is ANQGSEA. CDR3 DNA sequence: TGCAGCGCTATGACAGAACAAGAGATCCAGTACTTC. The encoded protein is CSAMTEQEIQYF.